The rows below give T cell receptor beta chains drawn from one sample of a study of response to subunit inactivated influenza vaccine. TCRdb redid the calling of the RT-PCR reads with MiXCR, one entry per CDR3 protein. The table lists about 500,000 distinct CDR3 sequences, approximately 17% of them singletons, with less than 4% in the top ten. This sample comprised CD4+ T cells sorted from PBMCs, obtained less than 25 months after vaccination. All receptors come from a man aged 50 to 69 who received an inactivated influenza vaccine. Each CDR3 is given with its conserved first and last residue. D genes are given only for firm matches. Not all rows give a size; the values are once, few, many and, for expanded clones, a class.

D gene: TRBD1
V gene: TRBV28
clone size: few
J gene: TRBJ2-1
CDR3 length: 11
CDR3 DNA: TGTGCCAGCAGTGTACAGGGGATCTTGTTCTTC
CDR3 protein: CASSVQGILFF

D gene: .
V gene: TRBV5-5
clone size: few
J gene: TRBJ1-4
CDR3 length: 13
CDR3 DNA: TGTGCCAGCAGCTTGTCTTTTGATGAAAAACTGTTTTTT
CDR3 protein: CASSLSFDEKLFF

D gene: .
V gene: TRBV7-9
clone size: few
J gene: TRBJ2-3
CDR3 length: 14
CDR3 DNA: TGTGCCAGCAGCCAATCGATACGCACAGATACGCAGTATTTT
CDR3 protein: CASSQSIRTDTQYF

D gene: .
V gene: TRBV28
clone size: few
J gene: TRBJ2-5
CDR3 length: 14
CDR3 DNA: TGTGCCAGCAGTCGAACCGGGACTGAAGAGACCCAGTACTTC
CDR3 protein: CASSRTGTEETQYF

D gene: .
V gene: TRBV4-3
clone size: few
J gene: TRBJ2-6
CDR3 length: 18
CDR3 DNA: TGCGCCAGCAGCCAAGGTCCGGCGGAGGAAGCTGGGGCCAACGTCCTGACTTTC
CDR3 protein: CASSQGPAEEAGANVLTF

D gene: TRBD2
V gene: TRBV20-1
clone size: few
J gene: TRBJ2-1
CDR3 length: 15
CDR3 DNA: TGCAGTGCGGGGACTAGCCAGAGCTCCTACAATGAGCAGTTCTTC
CDR3 protein: CSAGTSQSSYNEQFF

D gene: TRBD1
V gene: TRBV29-1
clone size: many
J gene: TRBJ1-1
CDR3 length: 13
CDR3 DNA: TGCAGCGCTACGGGACAGATGAACACTGAAGCTTTCTTT
CDR3 protein: CSATGQMNTEAFF

D gene: TRBD2
V gene: TRBV12-3/TRBV12-4
clone size: .
J gene: TRBJ2-7
CDR3 length: 14
CDR3 DNA: TGTGCCAGCAGCCCTAGCGGGAGAGCCTACGAGCAGTACTTC
CDR3 protein: CASSPSGRAYEQYF

D gene: TRBD1
V gene: TRBV25-1
clone size: .
J gene: TRBJ1-1
CDR3 length: 15
CDR3 DNA: TGTGCCAGCAGTGTCGCCGGGACAGGGGGCACTGAAGCTTTCTTT
CDR3 protein: CASSVAGTGGTEAFF

D gene: TRBD2
V gene: TRBV3-1
clone size: .
J gene: TRBJ2-3
CDR3 length: 16
CDR3 DNA: TGTGCCAGCAGCCGGACTAGCGGGAGGGCGGCAGATACGCAGTATTTT
CDR3 protein: CASSRTSGRAADTQYF

D gene: TRBD1
V gene: TRBV7-2
clone size: few
J gene: TRBJ1-4
CDR3 length: 15
CDR3 DNA: TGTGCCAGCAGCTCTACAGGGGGCTCAGTGGAAAAACTGTTTTTT
CDR3 protein: CASSSTGGSVEKLFF

D gene: .
V gene: TRBV29-1
clone size: .
J gene: TRBJ2-5
CDR3 length: 14
CDR3 DNA: TGCAGCGTTGGAGGGAGAGGATACCAAGAGACCCAGTACTTC
CDR3 protein: CSVGGRGYQETQYF

D gene: .
V gene: TRBV6-1
clone size: .
J gene: TRBJ2-2
CDR3 length: 13
CDR3 DNA: TGTGCCAGCACCGGACCGGCCAACGGGGAGCTGTTTTTT
CDR3 protein: CASTGPANGELFF

D gene: TRBD1
V gene: TRBV6-1
clone size: .
J gene: TRBJ2-3
CDR3 length: 15
CDR3 DNA: TGTGCCAGCAGAGCAGGACAGGGGAACACAGATACGCAGTATTTT
CDR3 protein: CASRAGQGNTDTQYF

D gene: TRBD1
V gene: TRBV5-1
clone size: .
J gene: TRBJ2-7
CDR3 length: 15
CDR3 DNA: TGCGCCAGCAGCTCACCGGGACAGGGTGATCCCGAGCAGTACTTC
CDR3 protein: CASSSPGQGDPEQYF

D gene: .
V gene: TRBV9
clone size: .
J gene: TRBJ1-1
CDR3 length: 15
CDR3 DNA: TGTGCCAGCAGCGTAGGAGGACACCTGAACACTGAAGCTTTCTTT
CDR3 protein: CASSVGGHLNTEAFF

D gene: TRBD1
V gene: TRBV7-9
clone size: few
J gene: TRBJ2-7
CDR3 length: 14
CDR3 DNA: TGTGCCAGCAGCCAGGGACAGGGGGCTCGTGAGCAGTACTTC
CDR3 protein: CASSQGQGAREQYF

D gene: TRBD2
V gene: TRBV4-2
clone size: .
J gene: TRBJ2-2
CDR3 length: 21
CDR3 DNA: TGTGCCAGCAGCCAAGATATTAGGGGACTAGCGAACAAGGGATGGACCGGGGAGCTGTTTTTT
CDR3 protein: CASSQDIRGLANKGWTGELFF

D gene: .
V gene: TRBV6-2/TRBV6-3
clone size: many
J gene: TRBJ2-7
CDR3 length: 14
CDR3 DNA: TGTGCCAGCAGCCTACGGGAGCTTTCCTACGAGCAGTACTTC
CDR3 protein: CASSLRELSYEQYF

D gene: .
V gene: TRBV12-3/TRBV12-4
clone size: .
J gene: TRBJ2-5
CDR3 length: 13
CDR3 DNA: TGTGCCAGCAGTTTATCGTGGCAAGAGACCCAGTACTTC
CDR3 protein: CASSLSWQETQYF

D gene: .
V gene: TRBV28
clone size: few
J gene: TRBJ2-7
CDR3 length: 17
CDR3 DNA: TGTGCCAGCAGTTTATTCCGGGGACCGGGCGCAGCCTACGAGCAGTACTTC
CDR3 protein: CASSLFRGPGAAYEQYF

D gene: TRBD2
V gene: TRBV29-1
clone size: .
J gene: TRBJ2-5
CDR3 length: 15
CDR3 DNA: TGCAGCCCCAGTAGGGCTAGCGGGAGTATGGAGACCCAGTACTTC
CDR3 protein: CSPSRASGSMETQYF

D gene: .
V gene: TRBV6-5
clone size: few
J gene: TRBJ2-1
CDR3 length: 12
CDR3 DNA: TGTGCCAGCAGTTACGACGGGAATGAGCAGTTCTTC
CDR3 protein: CASSYDGNEQFF

D gene: TRBD2
V gene: TRBV4-3
clone size: few
J gene: TRBJ2-1
CDR3 length: 16
CDR3 DNA: TGCGCCAGCAGCCAAGATAAGGGACTAGCTCTCAATGAGCAGTTCTTC
CDR3 protein: CASSQDKGLALNEQFF

D gene: TRBD1
V gene: TRBV5-1
clone size: .
J gene: TRBJ2-7
CDR3 length: 15
CDR3 DNA: TGCGCCAGCAGCGCGACAGGGGGCTTACTCTACGAGCAGTACTTC
CDR3 protein: CASSATGGLLYEQYF

D gene: TRBD2
V gene: TRBV27
clone size: many
J gene: TRBJ2-2
CDR3 length: 15
CDR3 DNA: TGTGCCAGCAGTTCACTAGCGGGAGGGGCCGGGGAGCTGTTTTTT
CDR3 protein: CASSSLAGGAGELFF

D gene: .
V gene: TRBV7-2
clone size: few
J gene: TRBJ2-2
CDR3 length: 15
CDR3 DNA: TGTGCCAGCAGTCCACGGCAGGCGAACACCGGGGAGCTGTTTTTT
CDR3 protein: CASSPRQANTGELFF

D gene: .
V gene: TRBV10-3
clone size: .
J gene: TRBJ1-5
CDR3 length: 21
CDR3 DNA: TGTGCCATCAGTGAGTCCTTGGTGCGACAGCGCCCTAATCATAGCAATCAGCCCCAGCATTTT
CDR3 protein: CAISESLVRQRPNHSNQPQHF

D gene: TRBD2
V gene: TRBV11-1
clone size: .
J gene: TRBJ2-4
CDR3 length: 19
CDR3 DNA: TGTGCCAGCAGCTTTGGGCTAGCGGGAGGAGGAAAAGCCAAAAACATTCAGTACTTC
CDR3 protein: CASSFGLAGGGKAKNIQYF

D gene: TRBD1
V gene: TRBV7-9
clone size: .
J gene: TRBJ1-1
CDR3 length: 15
CDR3 DNA: TGTGCCAGCAGCTTAGAGGGACAGAGAAGCGCTGAAGCTTTCTTT
CDR3 protein: CASSLEGQRSAEAFF

D gene: .
V gene: TRBV11-2
clone size: few
J gene: TRBJ2-5
CDR3 length: 15
CDR3 DNA: TGTGCCAGCAGCTTAGGAGGGCCTTTATTAGAGACCCAGTACTTC
CDR3 protein: CASSLGGPLLETQYF

D gene: TRBD1
V gene: TRBV10-2
clone size: many
J gene: TRBJ2-2
CDR3 length: 16
CDR3 DNA: TGCGCCAGCAGTGAACATGAGGACAGGGAGACCGGGGAGCTGTTTTTT
CDR3 protein: CASSEHEDRETGELFF

D gene: TRBD2
V gene: TRBV20-1
clone size: .
J gene: TRBJ2-7
CDR3 length: 14
CDR3 DNA: TGCAGTGCTCCCCCTAGCGGGTATAGAGGCGAGCAGTACTTC
CDR3 protein: CSAPPSGYRGEQYF

D gene: .
V gene: TRBV11-2
clone size: .
J gene: TRBJ2-3
CDR3 length: 13
CDR3 DNA: TGTGCCAGCAGCTTAGCGGGGCAGGCAAGGCAGTATTTT
CDR3 protein: CASSLAGQARQYF

D gene: .
V gene: TRBV20-1
clone size: few
J gene: TRBJ2-2
CDR3 length: 18
CDR3 DNA: TGCAGTGCTAGGCGATTACGAGATGCCCCCGGGGGAACCGGGGAGCTGTTTTTT
CDR3 protein: CSARRLRDAPGGTGELFF

D gene: .
V gene: TRBV7-2
clone size: .
J gene: TRBJ2-3
CDR3 length: 14
CDR3 DNA: TGTGCCAGCAGCTTTGTGAGCAGAACAGATACGCAGTATTTT
CDR3 protein: CASSFVSRTDTQYF

D gene: TRBD1
V gene: TRBV5-1
clone size: .
J gene: TRBJ2-5
CDR3 length: 15
CDR3 DNA: TGCGCCAGCAGCTCGGCCGGGACAGGGCAGGAGACCCAGTACTTC
CDR3 protein: CASSSAGTGQETQYF

D gene: TRBD1
V gene: TRBV7-6
clone size: .
J gene: TRBJ1-1
CDR3 length: 14
CDR3 DNA: TGTGCCAGCAGCCTGACAGGGACGGCCACTGAAGCTTTCTTT
CDR3 protein: CASSLTGTATEAFF

D gene: .
V gene: TRBV12-3/TRBV12-4
clone size: few
J gene: TRBJ2-5
CDR3 length: 17
CDR3 DNA: TGTGCCAGCAGTTTAAACGTAATGGCGCGAAGGCAAGAGACCCAGTACTTC
CDR3 protein: CASSLNVMARRQETQYF

D gene: TRBD2
V gene: TRBV28
clone size: .
J gene: TRBJ2-3
CDR3 length: 14
CDR3 DNA: TGTGCCGCCCCGCCGGGACTAGGCTTAGATACGCAGTATTTT
CDR3 protein: CAAPPGLGLDTQYF

D gene: TRBD1
V gene: TRBV5-6
clone size: .
J gene: TRBJ1-1
CDR3 length: 14
CDR3 DNA: TGTGCCAGCAGCTTGACAGGGGTCTACACTGAAGCTTTCTTT
CDR3 protein: CASSLTGVYTEAFF

D gene: TRBD2
V gene: TRBV20-1
clone size: many
J gene: TRBJ2-4
CDR3 length: 16
CDR3 DNA: TGCAGTGCTAGAGATATACGCGGGGGGACCAAAAACATTCAGTACTTC
CDR3 protein: CSARDIRGGTKNIQYF

D gene: .
V gene: TRBV18
clone size: many
J gene: TRBJ1-1
CDR3 length: 15
CDR3 DNA: TGTGCCAGCTCATCTGAATCAAGGACAAACACTGAAGCTTTCTTT
CDR3 protein: CASSSESRTNTEAFF

D gene: .
V gene: TRBV14
clone size: .
J gene: TRBJ2-1
CDR3 length: 12
CDR3 DNA: TGTGCCAGCAGCCAAGCGGGCAATGAGCAGTTCTTC
CDR3 protein: CASSQAGNEQFF

D gene: TRBD2
V gene: TRBV19
clone size: few
J gene: TRBJ2-1
CDR3 length: 18
CDR3 DNA: TGTGCCAGTAGTATCGTGGTGAATCTAGCGGGAGGACCTAATGAGCAGTTCTTC
CDR3 protein: CASSIVVNLAGGPNEQFF

D gene: .
V gene: TRBV12-3/TRBV12-4
clone size: few
J gene: TRBJ2-7
CDR3 length: 15
CDR3 DNA: TGTGCCAGCAGTCTACACGGCCGGTACTCCTACGAGCAGTACTTC
CDR3 protein: CASSLHGRYSYEQYF

D gene: TRBD2
V gene: TRBV11-1
clone size: .
J gene: TRBJ2-3
CDR3 length: 18
CDR3 DNA: TGTGCCAGCAGCTTAGAGATAGCGGGATTTAAGCGCACAGATACGCAGTATTTT
CDR3 protein: CASSLEIAGFKRTDTQYF

D gene: .
V gene: TRBV9
clone size: .
J gene: TRBJ2-3
CDR3 length: 14
CDR3 DNA: TGTGCCAGCAGCGTAGGATGGGGTGAAGATACGCAGTATTTT
CDR3 protein: CASSVGWGEDTQYF

D gene: .
V gene: TRBV28
clone size: .
J gene: TRBJ2-7
CDR3 length: 12
CDR3 DNA: TGTGCTAGCAGAGTCGGAGGCTACGAGCAGTACTTC
CDR3 protein: CASRVGGYEQYF

D gene: .
V gene: TRBV11-2
clone size: .
J gene: TRBJ2-7
CDR3 length: 17
CDR3 DNA: TGTGCCAGCAGCTTAGCAGGGAGCCAGGCGCACTCCTACGAGCAGTACTTC
CDR3 protein: CASSLAGSQAHSYEQYF

D gene: TRBD1
V gene: TRBV10-2
clone size: once
J gene: TRBJ2-7
CDR3 length: 15
CDR3 DNA: TGCGCCAGGGAGGATCACAGGGGACCCCCTTACGAGCAGTACTTC
CDR3 protein: CAREDHRGPPYEQYF

D gene: TRBD2
V gene: TRBV12-3/TRBV12-4
clone size: few
J gene: TRBJ2-2
CDR3 length: 15
CDR3 DNA: TGTGCCAGCTTCGGGACTAGCGGACTCACCGGGGAGCTGTTTTTT
CDR3 protein: CASFGTSGLTGELFF

D gene: .
V gene: TRBV3-1
clone size: .
J gene: TRBJ2-3
CDR3 length: 16
CDR3 DNA: TGTGCCAGCAGCCATTCCCTAAGGGGAAGCACAGATACGCAGTATTTT
CDR3 protein: CASSHSLRGSTDTQYF

D gene: TRBD2
V gene: TRBV9
clone size: few
J gene: TRBJ2-1
CDR3 length: 17
CDR3 DNA: TGTGCCAGCAGCGTAGCGGCCCTAGCGGGAGGGCCGAATGAGCAGTTCTTC
CDR3 protein: CASSVAALAGGPNEQFF